Listed below are T cell receptor beta chains from one sample, sequenced in a study of shared clonotypes between healthy human individuals. Sequencing used immunoSEQ multiplex PCR; TCRdb keeps in-frame clones, though not all of them. The table lists millions of clones, about 93% of them singletons. The specimen was naive CD8+ T cells from PBMCs. These receptors were obtained from a man aged 18 to 29 in good health. Some clones in this sample may be carry-over from other donors' samples. Each CDR3 is given with its conserved first and last residue. Fields, in order: J gene, V gene, clone size, D gene, CDR3 DNA, CDR3 protein. A D gene is named only where the DNA matches it firmly. Size tells how often a clone was seen (once, few, many) or the class of an expanded clone, and some rows leave it out.

j_call: TRBJ2-5; v_call: TRBV12-5; clone_size: NA; d_call: NA; cdr3_nt: TGTGCTAGCTCAAAGTCGGACTCCCGCCAAGAGACCCAGTACTTC; cdr3_aa: CASSKSDSRQETQYF
j_call: TRBJ1-1; v_call: TRBV2; clone_size: few; d_call: NA; cdr3_nt: TGTGCCAGCAGGTCTAGTTATGAAGCTTTCTTT; cdr3_aa: CASRSSYEAFF
j_call: TRBJ1-2; v_call: TRBV6-7; clone_size: NA; d_call: NA; cdr3_nt: TGTGCGACCCCAGGGAAGGGCTACACCTTC; cdr3_aa: CATPGKGYTF
j_call: TRBJ2-2; v_call: TRBV11-2; clone_size: NA; d_call: NA; cdr3_nt: TGTGCCAGCAGCTTATCGGCCAGGGGATATGACACCGGGGAGCTGTTTTTT; cdr3_aa: CASSLSARGYDTGELFF
j_call: TRBJ2-2; v_call: TRBV7-8; clone_size: NA; d_call: NA; cdr3_nt: TGTGCCAGCAGCTTAGTTTTCCACAGAACCTACACCGGGGAGCTGTTTTTT; cdr3_aa: CASSLVFHRTYTGELFF
j_call: TRBJ2-1; v_call: TRBV29-1; clone_size: once; d_call: TRBD2; cdr3_nt: TGCAGCGTCCACCATACTAGCGATTCCTACAATGAGCAGTTCTTC; cdr3_aa: CSVHHTSDSYNEQFF
j_call: TRBJ1-1; v_call: TRBV27; clone_size: NA; d_call: NA; cdr3_nt: TGTGCCAGCAGTTTTAATCCCCGCACTGAAGCTTTCTTT; cdr3_aa: CASSFNPRTEAFF
j_call: TRBJ1-1; v_call: TRBV28; clone_size: once; d_call: TRBD1; cdr3_nt: TGTGCCAGCAGTTTATTAGAGAGGCAGGGGGGGTACACTGAAGCTTTCTTT; cdr3_aa: CASSLLERQGGYTEAFF
j_call: TRBJ2-1; v_call: TRBV7-2; clone_size: NA; d_call: NA; cdr3_nt: TGTGCCAGCAGCTTCACCGGGACTCACCTTGAGAATGAGCAGTTCTTC; cdr3_aa: CASSFTGTHLENEQFF
j_call: TRBJ2-6; v_call: TRBV6-5; clone_size: NA; d_call: NA; cdr3_nt: TGTGCCAGCAGTTACCCGACAGGTGGCGGGGCCAACGTCCTGACTTTC; cdr3_aa: CASSYPTGGGANVLTF
j_call: TRBJ2-7; v_call: TRBV13; clone_size: NA; d_call: NA; cdr3_nt: TGTGCCAGCAGCTTAGTCGGTAACGAGCAGTACTTC; cdr3_aa: CASSLVGNEQYF
j_call: TRBJ2-2; v_call: TRBV29-1; clone_size: few; d_call: NA; cdr3_nt: TGCAGCGTTGGAGGCGGTGCGGAGCTGTTTTTT; cdr3_aa: CSVGGGAELFF
j_call: TRBJ2-7; v_call: TRBV5-1; clone_size: NA; d_call: NA; cdr3_nt: TGCGCCAGCAGCCTCCGGGGCTACGAGCAGTACTTC; cdr3_aa: CASSLRGYEQYF
j_call: TRBJ1-2; v_call: TRBV27; clone_size: NA; d_call: TRBD1; cdr3_nt: TGTGCCCGAAGAACGGGGGACAGGATGGGGGGTAACTATGGCTACACCTTC; cdr3_aa: CARRTGDRMGGNYGYTF
j_call: TRBJ2-7; v_call: TRBV19; clone_size: NA; d_call: TRBD2; cdr3_nt: TGTGCCAGTGCGGGACTCGGACTAGCGGGCTACGAGCAGTACTTC; cdr3_aa: CASAGLGLAGYEQYF
j_call: TRBJ2-1; v_call: TRBV6-1; clone_size: NA; d_call: TRBD2; cdr3_nt: TGTGCCAGCAGTGAATCTAGCGGGAGGGCCTCCTACAATGAGCAGTTCTTC; cdr3_aa: CASSESSGRASYNEQFF
j_call: TRBJ2-5; v_call: TRBV29-1; clone_size: NA; d_call: TRBD2; cdr3_nt: TGCAGCGTTGAAGATCAAAGATACAGCGGGAGGTCGGAGACCCAGTACTTC; cdr3_aa: CSVEDQRYSGRSETQYF
j_call: TRBJ1-2; v_call: TRBV7-9; clone_size: NA; d_call: NA; cdr3_nt: TGTGCCAGCACCCGACCAGCTAACTATGGCTACACCTTC; cdr3_aa: CASTRPANYGYTF
j_call: TRBJ2-6; v_call: TRBV7-9; clone_size: NA; d_call: NA; cdr3_nt: TGTGCCAGCAGCTCCACCCACTTTTGGGGGGCCAACGTCCTGACTTTC; cdr3_aa: CASSSTHFWGANVLTF
j_call: TRBJ1-1; v_call: TRBV5-6; clone_size: NA; d_call: TRBD1; cdr3_nt: TGTGCCAGCAGCTCCAGGGGGACGGCTTTCTTT; cdr3_aa: CASSSRGTAFF
j_call: TRBJ2-1; v_call: TRBV4-1; clone_size: NA; d_call: TRBD2; cdr3_nt: TGCGCCAGCAGCCAAGAAAGTACTAGCGGAGGAAATGAGCAGTTCTTC; cdr3_aa: CASSQESTSGGNEQFF
j_call: TRBJ1-4; v_call: TRBV11-2; clone_size: NA; d_call: NA; cdr3_nt: TGTGCCAGCAGCTTACGAGGGTCTGTACTCGGGGAAAAACTGTTTTTT; cdr3_aa: CASSLRGSVLGEKLFF
j_call: TRBJ1-1; v_call: TRBV2; clone_size: few; d_call: NA; cdr3_nt: TGTGCCAGCATCCGGCTCATGAACACTGAAGCTTTCTTT; cdr3_aa: CASIRLMNTEAFF
j_call: TRBJ1-1; v_call: TRBV28; clone_size: once; d_call: NA; cdr3_nt: TGTGCCAGCAGTTCCATCGACACCGGAGACGCCGCTTTCTTT; cdr3_aa: CASSSIDTGDAAFF
j_call: TRBJ1-5; v_call: TRBV6-1; clone_size: NA; d_call: NA; cdr3_nt: TGTGCCAGCAGTGTTTTTCGGGACGTTAACAATCAGCCCCAGCATTTT; cdr3_aa: CASSVFRDVNNQPQHF
j_call: TRBJ2-2; v_call: TRBV5-1; clone_size: NA; d_call: TRBD2; cdr3_nt: TGCGCCAGCAGCTTGGCCGCTAGCGGGAGTATCGGAGGCGGGGAGCTGTTTTTT; cdr3_aa: CASSLAASGSIGGGELFF
j_call: TRBJ2-3; v_call: TRBV10-3; clone_size: NA; d_call: NA; cdr3_nt: TGTGCCATCAGCCGGGACGGGGATAGCACAGATACGCAGTATTTT; cdr3_aa: CAISRDGDSTDTQYF
j_call: TRBJ1-2; v_call: TRBV19; clone_size: NA; d_call: NA; cdr3_nt: TGTGCCAGTAGAAGCCTGATTTATGGCTACACCTTC; cdr3_aa: CASRSLIYGYTF
j_call: TRBJ2-7; v_call: TRBV27; clone_size: NA; d_call: NA; cdr3_nt: TGTGCCAGCGGAGACTACGAGCAGTACTTC; cdr3_aa: CASGDYEQYF
j_call: TRBJ2-7; v_call: TRBV7-9; clone_size: NA; d_call: TRBD1; cdr3_nt: TGTGCCAGCAGCAAAGGGGGCGGAGTGGGGAGCTCCTACGAGCAGTACTTC; cdr3_aa: CASSKGGGVGSSYEQYF
j_call: TRBJ2-5; v_call: TRBV28; clone_size: NA; d_call: NA; cdr3_nt: TGTGCCAGCAGTTTTTCCCCCGGAAATACAAACCCCGGCCAGACCCAGTACTTC; cdr3_aa: CASSFSPGNTNPGQTQYF
j_call: TRBJ2-1; v_call: TRBV18; clone_size: NA; d_call: TRBD2; cdr3_nt: TGTGCCAGCTCACCACCCGGACTAGCGGGAGTTTTCAATGAGCAGTTCTTC; cdr3_aa: CASSPPGLAGVFNEQFF
j_call: TRBJ2-5; v_call: TRBV7-9; clone_size: NA; d_call: NA; cdr3_nt: TGTGCCAGCAGCCCGGGAGAGCTCATTGTGACCCAGTACTTC; cdr3_aa: CASSPGELIVTQYF
j_call: TRBJ2-7; v_call: TRBV6-6; clone_size: NA; d_call: TRBD2; cdr3_nt: TGTGCCAGCAGTGCGGGACTATCGGCCGAGCAGTACTTC; cdr3_aa: CASSAGLSAEQYF
j_call: TRBJ2-1; v_call: TRBV30; clone_size: NA; d_call: TRBD1; cdr3_nt: TGTGCCTGGATACAGGGGGCTGGGGTCAATGAGCAGTTCTTC; cdr3_aa: CAWIQGAGVNEQFF
j_call: TRBJ1-1; v_call: TRBV7-9; clone_size: NA; d_call: NA; cdr3_nt: TGTGCCAGCAGCTTCCCAATGACAGACGAAGCTTTCTTT; cdr3_aa: CASSFPMTDEAFF
j_call: TRBJ1-5; v_call: TRBV2; clone_size: once; d_call: TRBD1; cdr3_nt: TGTGCCAGCAGGGACAGGGAACTTTATCAGCCCCAGCATTTT; cdr3_aa: CASRDRELYQPQHF
j_call: TRBJ1-2; v_call: TRBV15; clone_size: NA; d_call: NA; cdr3_nt: TGTGCCACCAGCACCCGAGCAGGGTACTATGGCTACACCTTC; cdr3_aa: CATSTRAGYYGYTF
j_call: TRBJ2-7; v_call: TRBV11-1; clone_size: NA; d_call: NA; cdr3_nt: TGTGCCAGCAGCTTAGACGTCAGGGTAACCTCTCTCGAGCAGTACTTC; cdr3_aa: CASSLDVRVTSLEQYF
j_call: TRBJ1-5; v_call: TRBV7-8; clone_size: NA; d_call: TRBD1; cdr3_nt: TGTGCCAGCAGCTTAGATCACAGGGGCTACAATCAGCCCCAGCATTTT; cdr3_aa: CASSLDHRGYNQPQHF
j_call: TRBJ2-5; v_call: TRBV27; clone_size: NA; d_call: NA; cdr3_nt: TGTGCCAGCAGTTTATCGTCGGGGGCCGACCAGTACTTC; cdr3_aa: CASSLSSGADQYF
j_call: TRBJ2-7; v_call: TRBV7-9; clone_size: NA; d_call: NA; cdr3_nt: TGTGCCAGCAGCCGACTGGTGATGGGCGAGCAGTACTTC; cdr3_aa: CASSRLVMGEQYF
j_call: TRBJ1-2; v_call: TRBV5-1; clone_size: NA; d_call: NA; cdr3_nt: TGCGCCAGCAGCTTAACGGGATCCAACTATGGCTACACCTTC; cdr3_aa: CASSLTGSNYGYTF
j_call: TRBJ2-1; v_call: TRBV7-9; clone_size: NA; d_call: NA; cdr3_nt: TGTGCCAGCAGCTTCCCCCGGGACTCCCAATCCTACAATGAGCAGTTCTTC; cdr3_aa: CASSFPRDSQSYNEQFF
j_call: TRBJ2-1; v_call: TRBV7-6; clone_size: NA; d_call: NA; cdr3_nt: TGTGCCAGCAGCTTAGTGAGCGGGTCCGATGAGCAGTTCTTC; cdr3_aa: CASSLVSGSDEQFF
j_call: TRBJ2-7; v_call: TRBV4-1; clone_size: once; d_call: TRBD2; cdr3_nt: TGCGCCAGCAGCCATGTGGGGACTAGCGGGAGGCCGGGTGGGGAGCAGTACTTC; cdr3_aa: CASSHVGTSGRPGGEQYF
j_call: TRBJ2-1; v_call: TRBV5-6; clone_size: NA; d_call: TRBD1; cdr3_nt: TGTGCCAGCAGCGCCGACAGGGCCAGCTCCTACAATGAGCAGTTCTTC; cdr3_aa: CASSADRASSYNEQFF
j_call: TRBJ2-4; v_call: TRBV2; clone_size: NA; d_call: NA; cdr3_nt: TGTGCCAGCAAACTGACCGCGCTAGCCAAAAACATTCAGTACTTC; cdr3_aa: CASKLTALAKNIQYF